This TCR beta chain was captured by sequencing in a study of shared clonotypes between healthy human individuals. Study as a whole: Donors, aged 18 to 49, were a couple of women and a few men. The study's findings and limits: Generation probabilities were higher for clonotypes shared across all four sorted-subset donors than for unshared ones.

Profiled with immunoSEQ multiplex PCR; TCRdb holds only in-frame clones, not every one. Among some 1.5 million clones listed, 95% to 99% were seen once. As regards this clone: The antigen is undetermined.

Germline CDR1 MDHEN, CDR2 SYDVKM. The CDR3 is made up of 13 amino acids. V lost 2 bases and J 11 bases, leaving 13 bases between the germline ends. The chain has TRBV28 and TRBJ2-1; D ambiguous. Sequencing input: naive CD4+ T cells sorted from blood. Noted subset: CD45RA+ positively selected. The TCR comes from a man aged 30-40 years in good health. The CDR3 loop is CASSLASPVQQFF. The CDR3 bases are TGTGCCAGCAGTTTAGCGTCCCCGGTTCAGCAGTTCTTC.